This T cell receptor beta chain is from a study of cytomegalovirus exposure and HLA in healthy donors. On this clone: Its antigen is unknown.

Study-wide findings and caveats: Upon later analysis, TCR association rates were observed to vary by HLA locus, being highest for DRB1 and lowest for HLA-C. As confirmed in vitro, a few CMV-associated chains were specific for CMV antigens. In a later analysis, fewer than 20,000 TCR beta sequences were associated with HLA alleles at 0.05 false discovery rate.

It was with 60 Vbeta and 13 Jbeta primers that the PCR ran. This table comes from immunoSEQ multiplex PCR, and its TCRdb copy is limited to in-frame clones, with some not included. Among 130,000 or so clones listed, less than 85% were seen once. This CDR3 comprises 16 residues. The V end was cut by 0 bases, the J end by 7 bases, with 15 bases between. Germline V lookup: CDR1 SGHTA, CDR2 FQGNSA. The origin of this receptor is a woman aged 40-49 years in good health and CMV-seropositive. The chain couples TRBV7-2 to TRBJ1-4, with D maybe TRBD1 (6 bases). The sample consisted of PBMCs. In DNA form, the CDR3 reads TGTGCCAGCAGCTTAGCGTCCGGGGGGGCCTTTGAAAAACTGTTTTTT. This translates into CASSLASGGAFEKLFF.